The 19 T cell receptor beta chains below come from one sample, sequenced in a study of cytomegalovirus exposure and HLA in healthy donors. The PCR was carried out with 60 Vbeta primers and 13 Jbeta primers. Some clones are missing from TCRdb's copy, which holds only in-frame ones; the method was immunoSEQ multiplex PCR. The sample lists tens of thousands of clones, 55% to 75% occurring once. Material for sequencing was PBMCs. The receptors here all came from a young woman in good health and CMV-seronegative.

The CDR3 loop is CASSPSSGAGELFF. The CDR3 coding sequence is TGTGCCAGCAGCCCTAGCTCGGGGGCCGGGGAGCTGTTTTTT. The chain combines TRBV7-2 with TRBJ2-2; a possible D gene is TRBD2 (6 bases). Germline CDR1 reads SGHTA; CDR2 reads FQGNSA. The V end was cut by 5 bases, the J end by 6 bases, with 13 bases between. The CDR3 covers 14 residues.

The chain combines TRBV19 with TRBJ1-1, with D tentatively TRBD1 (5 bases). V was pared by 5 bases and J by 6 bases, with 16 bases between. The CDR3 spans 14 residues. Per germline, CDR1 LNHDA and CDR2 SQIVND (reference sequence). The CDR3 region is CASSVSRVGAEAFF. CDR3 coding DNA: TGTGCCAGTAGTGTAAGCAGGGTAGGTGCTGAAGCTTTCTTT.

The CDR3 DNA is TGCAGCGTTGAAGGCACAGGGGTCGGAGAGACCCAGTACTTC. Translation: CSVEGTGVGETQYF. V is TRBV29-1 and J is TRBJ2-5, with 7 positions matching TRBD1. Germline assignment: CDR1 SQVTM and CDR2 ANQGSEA. With 1 base clipped from V and 4 bases from J, the junction kept 6 bases outside the gene matches. The CDR3 covers 14 residues.

The chain links TRBV7-8 to TRBJ1-1, with unresolved D. In germline, CDR1 is SGHVS, CDR2 FQNEAQ. The CDR3 length is 14 residues. V lost 3 bases and J lost 2, with 10 bases in between. The CDR3 region has the DNA TGTGCCAGCAGCTTTTGGCCAGGAAACACTGAAGCTTTCTTT. It codes for CASSFWPGNTEAFF.

The table lists this clone with a few counts. The CDR3 sequence: CASSLQGGDTEAFF. The CDR3 DNA is TGTGCCAGCAGCTTACAGGGGGGCGACACTGAAGCTTTCTTT. The rearrangement joins TRBV7-2 to TRBJ1-1; 7 bases line up with TRBD1. V dropped 2 bases and J dropped 3; count of bases not matched to a gene: 3. Germline assignment: CDR1 SGHTA and CDR2 FQGNSA. This CDR3 contains 14 residues.

V usage is TRBV15 and J usage is TRBJ1-4; 7 bases agree with TRBD1. The germline CDR1 and CDR2 sequences are LNHNV and YYDKDF (reference sequence). This CDR3 is built from 14 residues. V was pared by 4 bases and J by 6 bases, with 5 bases of the junction left unmatched. The CDR3 reads CATSTGGYYEKLFF. The CDR3 region has the DNA TGTGCCACCAGCACAGGGGGTTATTATGAAAAACTGTTTTTT.

The chain recombines TRBV9 with TRBJ1-2, with a possible D match to TRBD1 (6 bases). The germline V and J ends were trimmed by 3 bases and 2 bases, with 14 bases remaining between them. Germline CDR1 SGDLS, CDR2 YYNGEE. The CDR3 is 15 residues long. The DNA of the CDR3 is TGTGCCAGCAGCGCGGACAGTCAGTTGAACTATGGCTACACCTTC. This sequence encodes CASSADSQLNYGYTF. The whole variable domain, remainder taken from reference TRBV9 and TRBJ1-2, is DSGVTQTPKHLITATGQRVTLRCSPRSGDLSVYWYQQSLDQGLQFLIQYYNGEERAKGNILERFSAQQFPDLHSELNLSSLELGDSALYFCASSADSQLNYGYTFGSGTRLTVV.

The chain is built from TRBV5-1 and TRBJ1-4; D is possibly TRBD1 (6 bases). There are 15 residues in the CDR3. The germline V and J ends were trimmed by 2 bases and 0 bases, with 8 bases remaining between them. Germline CDR1 SGHRS, CDR2 YFSETQ. The DNA of the CDR3 is TGCGCCAGCAGCTTCGGGACAACAACTAATGAAAAACTGTTTTTT. This translates into CASSFGTTTNEKLFF.

For the CDR3, the DNA is TGCAGCGTTACGGGGGGGGCCGGAGGTGGCTACACCTTC. Its translation: CSVTGGAGGGYTF. The V gene is TRBV29-1, the J gene TRBJ1-2; weak D call: TRBD1 (6 bases). CDR1 is SQVTM and CDR2 is ANQGSEA in the germline V gene. V was shortened by 5 bases and J by 7 bases, with 17 bases between the two germline ends. The length of the CDR3 is 13 residues.

This clone was detected a few times. The gene calls are TRBV5-1 and TRBJ2-3; 11 positions agree with TRBD1. The germline gives CDR1 SGHRS, CDR2 YFSETQ. The CDR3 extends over 14 amino acids. Trimming cost V 4 bases and J 4 bases; bases outside gene matches: 2. Here the CDR3 reads CASSQDRGPDTQYF. CDR3 in DNA: TGCGCCAGCAGCCAGGACAGGGGGCCAGATACGCAGTATTTT. Full variable domain (outside the CDR3, taken from reference TRBV5-1 and TRBJ2-3): KAGVTQTPRYLIKTRGQQVTLSCSPISGHRSVSWYQQTPGQGLQFLFEYFSETQRNKGNFPGRFSGRQFSNSRSEMNVSTLELGDSALYLCASSQDRGPDTQYFGPGTRLTVL.

The chain uses TRBV30 and TRBJ2-7, with 8 bases identical to TRBD1. CDR1 and CDR2 from the germline V gene are GTSNPN and SVGIG (reference sequence). This CDR3 spans 14 amino acids. V shed 4 bases and J 5 bases; nucleotides not matched to a gene: 10. The CDR3 nucleotides are TGTGCCTGGAATCGGGGACAGGAGTTGGACGAGCAGTACTTC. As protein: CAWNRGQELDEQYF.

The CDR3 DNA is TGTGCCAGCAGCTTGTTCCTAGCCGGTGAGACCCAGTACTTC. Amino acids: CASSLFLAGETQYF. The genes are TRBV5-6 and TRBJ2-5; TRBD2 is a possible D gene (5 bases). Trimming shortened V by 1 base and J by 5 bases, and 12 bases separated the two germline ends. The CDR3 consists of 14 residues. From germline, CDR1 is SGHDT and CDR2 YYEEEE.

This clone was seen only a few times. The chain has TRBV11-2 and TRBJ2-7; 10 bases line up with TRBD1. Germline-derived CDR1 and CDR2 are SGHAT and FQNNGV. The CDR3 spans 13 residues. Losses at the gene ends were 4 bases for V and 6 bases for J; bases not matched to a gene: 3. The CDR3 DNA is TGTGCCAGCAGCTCCCGGACAGGGGGCGAGCAGTACTTC. It encodes CASSSRTGGEQYF.

The chain is built from TRBV9 and TRBJ2-5; the D is unclear. Germline V lookup: CDR1 SGDLS, CDR2 YYNGEE. The germline V and J ends were trimmed by 8 bases and 2 bases, with 19 bases remaining between them. The CDR3 loop spans 15 amino acids. In DNA form, the CDR3 reads TGTGCCAGTACCAACTCAGGCAGGCCGCAAGAGACCCAGTACTTC. Protein: CASTNSGRPQETQYF.

V is TRBV25-1 and J is TRBJ2-7, with 9 positions matching TRBD1. The ends lost 2 bases at V and 5 bases at J; junction bases unmatched: 10. The CDR3 contains 16 residues. In germline, CDR1 is MGHDK, CDR2 SYGVNS. The CDR3 coding sequence is TGTGCCAGCAGTGAAGCCGGGACAGGGTATCACCACGAGCAGTACTTC. Translation: CASSEAGTGYHHEQYF.

This rearrangement joins TRBV7-6 to TRBJ2-7; perhaps TRBD2 as D (5 bases). Germline V gene sequence: CDR1 SGHVS, CDR2 FNYEAQ. Trimming left V 2 bases short and J 4 bases short, with 15 bases between. This CDR3 comprises 15 residues. This CDR3 reads CASSLKTPGNYEQYF. The CDR3 DNA reads TGTGCCAGCAGCTTAAAAACCCCGGGGAATTACGAGCAGTACTTC.

This chain links TRBV7-2 with TRBJ2-7, with 12 positions matching TRBD2. V lost 4 bases to trimming and J lost 6 bases; unmatched junction nucleotides: 7. The germline CDR1 and CDR2 sequences are SGHTA and FQGNSA. The CDR3 has 15 residues. The DNA of the CDR3 is TGTGCCAGCAGCTCGACACTAGCGGGGGGTTCCGAGCAGTACTTC. Residues: CASSSTLAGGSEQYF.

Only a few counts were recorded for this clone. The chain links TRBV5-1 to TRBJ2-5; possibly TRBD1 for D (5 bases). V gave up 2 bases and J gave up 4 bases, with 12 bases separating them. Looked up from germline, CDR1 is SGHRS and CDR2 is YFSETQ. The CDR3 totals 14 residues. Here the CDR3 reads CASSFWGGGETQYF. CDR3 sequence (DNA): TGCGCCAGCAGCTTTTGGGGCGGCGGAGAGACCCAGTACTTC.

The chain is built from TRBV19 and TRBJ1-2; no firm D call. Between the trimmed V and J ends, which lost 7 bases and 3 bases, there was a span of 12 bases. Per the germline V gene, CDR1 is LNHDA and CDR2 is SQIVND (reference sequence). This CDR3 has 13 residues. The CDR3 is CASTELSDYGYTF. DNA for the CDR3: TGTGCCAGTACCGAGTTGTCCGACTATGGCTACACCTTC.